Below are 31 T cell receptor beta chains sequenced from a single sample in a study of blood T cell repertoires in COVID-19. The method was immunoSEQ multiplex PCR; TCRdb's version includes in-frame clones alone and lacks a portion of them. The sample gives about 190,000 clones, about 77% of which show up once; around a sixth is in the top ten. The sequenced sample consisted of PBMCs or T cells enriched from blood (not recorded which). Source of these receptors: a woman between 45 and 65 years old with acute COVID-19.

The chain carries TRBV7-8 and TRBJ1-1, with 9 bases identical to TRBD1. With 6 bases clipped from V and 3 bases from J, the junction kept 11 bases outside the gene matches. Per the germline V gene, CDR1 is SGHVS and CDR2 is FQNEAQ. The CDR3 contains 16 residues. This chain's CDR3 is CASSSEAGQGYTEAFF. CDR3 coding DNA: TGTGCCAGCAGTTCCGAAGCGGGACAGGGATACACTGAAGCTTTCTTT.

The chain links TRBV27 to TRBJ1-2; a possible D gene is TRBD1 (6 bases). The CDR3 is 15 residues long. V was trimmed by 4 bases and J by 0 bases, leaving 12 bases between them. Germline CDR1 MNHEY, CDR2 SMNVEV (reference sequence). The CDR3 protein is CASSSREGANYGYTF. The DNA for the CDR3 is TGTGCCAGCAGTTCCCGGGAGGGGGCTAACTATGGCTACACCTTC.

A few counts support this clone. The rearrangement uses TRBV28 and TRBJ1-2; 9 positions agree with TRBD1. Germline CDR1 MDHEN, CDR2 SYDVKM. V gave up 5 bases and J gave up 6 bases; unmatched junction bases: 16. The CDR3 loop spans 17 amino acids. The CDR3 loop is CASSRPGTGRLSDGYTF. CDR3 nucleotides: TGTGCCAGCAGTCGTCCCGGGACAGGGAGGCTCTCCGATGGCTACACCTTC.

This clone was seen once. The genes are TRBV29-1 and TRBJ2-2; maybe TRBD2 (5 bases). The CDR3 totals 13 residues. The ends were cut back, 7 bases at V and 0 bases at J, with 9 bases in the middle. Germline V gives CDR1 SQVTM, CDR2 ANQGSEA. CDR3 sequence (DNA): TGCAGCGCTACCGGGGCGAACACCGGGGAGCTGTTTTTT. It translates to CSATGANTGELFF.

This clone was picked up one time. The chain joins TRBV9 to TRBJ1-4, with a possible D match to TRBD1 (6 bases). This CDR3 spans 13 amino acids. Trimming removed 4 bases from V and 8 bases from J, with 12 bases in between. Looked up from germline, CDR1 is SGDLS and CDR2 is YYNGEE. CDR3 protein: CASSQRGGEKLFF. In DNA, the CDR3 is TGTGCCAGCAGCCAAAGGGGGGGCGAAAAACTGTTTTTT.

J is TRBJ1-5 and V is TRBV3-1 (or the pseudogene TRBV3-2); possible D gene TRBD1, 5 bases. Germline assignment: CDR1 LGHDT and CDR2 YNNKEL (reference sequence). The CDR3 runs to 14 residues. V lost 0 bases and J 9 bases, leaving 12 bases between the germline ends. As DNA, the CDR3 is TGTGCCAGCAGCCAAGAAGCTCTAACAGGGCCCCAGCATTTT. This codes for CASSQEALTGPQHF.

This clone was seen a handful of times. The V gene is TRBV4-1, the J gene TRBJ1-5, with a weak D call TRBD1 (6 bases). The V end was cut by 3 bases, the J end by 1 base, with 13 bases between. CDR1 is MGHRA, CDR2 YSYEKL, per germline. CDR3 size: 16 residues. DNA for the CDR3: TGCGCCAGCAGCCAGGGCAGTACAGGGAGCAATCAGCCCCAGCATTTT. It specifies CASSQGSTGSNQPQHF.

The V and J genes are TRBV11-2 and TRBJ2-7; D is unresolved. V shed 0 bases and J shed 1 base, with 10 bases lying between them. Germline lookup yields CDR1 SGHAT and CDR2 FQNNGV. This CDR3 has 15 amino acids. CDR3 bases: TGTGCCAGCAGCTTAGATCGTGGCAATTCCTACGAGCAGTACGTC. This encodes CASSLDRGNSYEQYV.

The chain couples TRBV9 to TRBJ1-5, with D possibly matching TRBD1 (5 bases). Germline CDR1 reads SGDLS; CDR2 reads YYNGEE. The CDR3 runs to 14 residues. V lost 3 bases and J 3 bases, leaving 10 bases between the germline ends. In DNA form, the CDR3 reads TGTGCCAGCAGCGGGGGCGTAGCCAATCAGCCCCAGCATTTT. Its translation is CASSGGVANQPQHF.

In this sample, this clone turned up once. This chain connects TRBV14 to TRBJ1-2, with D possibly being TRBD1 (5 bases). This CDR3 is 15 amino acids long. From germline, CDR1 is SGHDN and CDR2 FVKESK. Between the trimmed V and J ends, which lost 0 bases and 6 bases, there was a span of 14 bases. The CDR3 protein is CASSQEQRTTNGYTF. CDR3 nucleotide sequence: TGTGCCAGCAGCCAAGAACAAAGGACAACTAATGGCTACACCTTC.

This clone was detected only a few times. The chain carries TRBV7-8 and TRBJ1-1; D is unclear. Trimming removed 1 base from V and 7 bases from J, with 13 bases in between. The CDR3 runs to 14 residues. Germline V gene data show CDR1 as SGHVS and CDR2 as FQNEAQ. Written as DNA, the CDR3 is TGTGCCAGCAGCTTAGTTCCCATAAACGGTGAAGCTTTCTTT. Translation: CASSLVPINGEAFF. The full variable domain, its missing parts supplied by reference TRBV7-8 and TRBJ1-1, is GAGVSQSPRYKVAKRGQDVALRCDPISGHVSLFWYQQALGQGPEFLTYFQNEAQLDKSGLPSDRFFAERPEGSVSTLKIQRTQQEDSAVYLCASSLVPINGEAFFGQGTRLTVV.

The chain is built from TRBV24-1 and TRBJ1-5, with D hard to call. The V gene's germline CDR1 is KGHDR and CDR2 SFDVKD. This CDR3 has 13 amino acids. V was shortened by 5 bases and J by 2 bases, with 6 bases between the two germline ends. The CDR3 region has the DNA TGTGCCACCAGTGGCGGAGGCAATCAGCCCCAGCATTTT. It codes for CATSGGGNQPQHF.

This sequence joins TRBV24-1 and TRBJ2-2, with TRBD1 identical over 10 bases. This CDR3 has 15 residues. The V gene's germline CDR1 is KGHDR and CDR2 SFDVKD. V lost 5 bases and J lost 7; bases outside the gene matches: 6. Written as DNA, the CDR3 is TGTGCCACCAGTGTGGGACAGGGGTACAGCGGGGAGCTGTTTTTT. Translation gives CATSVGQGYSGELFF.

V gene TRBV7-8 combines with J gene TRBJ1-5; TRBD1 aligns across 8 bases. From germline, CDR1 is SGHVS and CDR2 FQNEAQ. The V segment lost 7 bases and the J segment 3 bases; nucleotides outside the gene matches: 5. The CDR3 length is 14 residues. CDR3 loop: CASTRDRLNQPQHF. The CDR3 DNA is TGTGCCAGCACCAGGGACAGGCTCAATCAGCCCCAGCATTTT.

The chain links TRBV25-1 to TRBJ1-1, with D perhaps matching TRBD1 (6 bases). V was cut by 8 bases and J by 5 bases, with 12 bases left in between. CDR1 and CDR2 (germline): MGHDK, SYGVNS. This CDR3 is built from 12 residues. The CDR3: CASSNQGTEAFF. As DNA, the CDR3 is TGTGCCAGCTCCAACCAGGGGACTGAAGCTTTCTTT.

The chain has TRBV6-5 and TRBJ1-3, with 7 bases identical to TRBD1. V was clipped by 9 bases and J by 1 base; unmatched bases: 3. The CDR3 runs to 13 residues. Germline V gene data show CDR1 as MNHEY and CDR2 as SVGAGI. In DNA, the CDR3 is TGTGCCAGTCAGACAGGGTCTGGAAACACCATATATTTT. This translates into CASQTGSGNTIYF.

The chain recombines TRBV6-1 with TRBJ1-6; 8 positions agree with TRBD1. The germline gives CDR1 MNHNS, CDR2 SASEGT. This CDR3 spans 19 amino acids. V was clipped by 1 base and J by 14 bases; unmatched bases: 22. The CDR3 spells CASSEGGTGAVGYSSALHF. DNA of the CDR3: TGTGCCAGCAGTGAAGGTGGGACAGGTGCCGTAGGGTATAGTTCGGCCCTCCACTTT.

In DNA, the CDR3 is TGTGCCAGCAGCGTGGACATAGGGATAGGGAACACTGAAGCTTTCTTT. Translating gives CASSVDIGIGNTEAFF. The rearrangement joins TRBV9 to TRBJ1-1, with D tentatively TRBD1 (5 bases). Per germline, CDR1 SGDLS and CDR2 YYNGEE. CDR3 length: 16 residues. The V gene lost 2 bases and the J gene lost 1 base, with 15 bases spanning the gap. Combining the CDR3 with reference TRBV9 and TRBJ1-1 gives the whole variable domain DSGVTQTPKHLITATGQRVTLRCSPRSGDLSVYWYQQSLDQGLQFLIQYYNGEERAKGNILERFSAQQFPDLHSELNLSSLELGDSALYFCASSVDIGIGNTEAFFGQGTRLTVV.

The chain is built from TRBV5-1 and TRBJ1-1; no clear D. V lost 0 bases to trimming and J lost 1 base, with 7 bases between them. The CDR3 length is 14 residues. CDR1 and CDR2 from the germline V gene are SGHRS and YFSETQ. CDR3 sequence: CASSLVTGNTEAFF. The CDR3 DNA follows: TGCGCCAGCAGCTTGGTAACGGGGAACACTGAAGCTTTCTTT.

This clone was seen just once. V gene TRBV5-4 combines with J gene TRBJ1-3; D ambiguous. CDR1 SGHNT and CDR2 YYREEE come from the germline V gene (reference sequence). The CDR3 is made up of 16 amino acids. Trimming shortened V by 3 bases and J by 1 base, and 14 bases separated the two germline ends. CDR3 region: CASSSTRHPSGNTIYF. CDR3 sequence (DNA): TGTGCCAGCAGCTCGACGAGGCACCCTTCTGGAAACACCATATATTTT.

The count of this clone is one. V and J are TRBV24-1 and TRBJ1-2, with 9 nucleotides matching TRBD1. The CDR3 covers 15 residues. Germline CDR1 and CDR2: KGHDR and SFDVKD. With V trimmed by 4 bases and J by 2 bases, 4 bases remained unmatched. Here the CDR3 DNA reads TGTGCCACCAGTGACACGACAGGGGGGAACTATGGCTACACCTTC. It encodes CATSDTTGGNYGYTF.

The chain employs TRBV10-3 and TRBJ1-3; no firm D call. CDR1 is ENHRY, CDR2 SYGVKD, per germline. The CDR3 sequence is 15 residues long. The germline V and J ends were trimmed by 0 bases and 3 bases, with 9 bases remaining between them. The CDR3 bases are TGTGCCATCAGTGAGTCGACTCGTAGTGGAAACACCATATATTTT. It yields the protein CAISESTRSGNTIYF.

The chain has TRBV10-3 and TRBJ1-5, with D unresolved. This CDR3 region has 12 residues. Germline values: CDR1 ENHRY, CDR2 SYGVKD. Trimming stripped 3 bases from V and 4 bases from J, with 4 bases between. The CDR3 DNA follows: TGTGCCATCAGTGAACAGAATCAGCCCCAGCATTTT. Encoded protein: CAISEQNQPQHF.

The V call is TRBV28, the J call TRBJ1-5; 9 nucleotides line up with TRBD1. V lost 1 base and J lost 6; bases outside the gene matches: 10. The germline CDR1 and CDR2 sequences are MDHEN and SYDVKM. The CDR3 is made up of 17 amino acids. The CDR3 sequence is CASSLSGQGSVSQPQHF. Here the CDR3 DNA reads TGTGCCAGCAGTTTATCCGGACAGGGGTCTGTTAGTCAGCCCCAGCATTTT. The entire variable domain, with the rest obtained from reference TRBV28 and TRBJ1-5, is as follows: DVKVTQSSRYLVKRTGEKVFLECVQDMDHENMFWYRQDPGLGLRLIYFSYDVKMKEKGDIPEGYSVSREKKERFSLILESASTNQTSMYLCASSLSGQGSVSQPQHFGDGTRLSIL.

This chain connects TRBV5-1 to TRBJ2-3; 7 bases match TRBD2. The CDR3 is 15 amino acids. Germline loops: CDR1 SGHRS, CDR2 YFSETQ. V dropped 2 bases and J dropped 1; count of bases not matched to a gene: 4. In DNA form, the CDR3 reads TGCGCCAGCAGCTTTGGCGGGGGTGGCACAGATACGCAGTATTTT. It is translated as CASSFGGGGTDTQYF.

The chain is built from TRBV29-1 and TRBJ2-5, with 10 bases that match TRBD1. The germline gives CDR1 SQVTM, CDR2 ANQGSEA. The V gene end was trimmed by 4 bases and the J gene end by 3 bases; junction bases not matched to a gene: 5. The length of the CDR3 is 14 residues. This CDR3 is CSVVGGTGEETQYF. The CDR3 bases are TGCAGCGTTGTGGGTGGGACAGGGGAAGAGACCCAGTACTTC.

The V and J genes are TRBV19 and TRBJ1-2, with 7 bases aligning to TRBD1. V trimming: 5 bases; J trimming: 1 base; junction bases outside the gene matches: 7. The CDR3 has 15 amino acids. Looked up from germline, CDR1 is LNHDA and CDR2 is SQIVND (reference sequence). As DNA, the CDR3 is TGTGCCAGTAGTTCTGGGACAGTCTTTAACTATGGCTACACCTTC. Encoded protein: CASSSGTVFNYGYTF. The variable domain in full, completed from reference TRBV19 and TRBJ1-2, reads DGGITQSPKYLFRKEGQNVTLSCEQNLNHDAMYWYRQDPGQGLRLIYYSQIVNDFQKGDIAEGYSVSREKKESFPLTVTSAQKNPTAFYLCASSSGTVFNYGYTFGSGTRLTVV.

The chain employs TRBV11-1 and TRBJ1-2; D possibly corresponds to TRBD1 (6 bases). Germline V CDR1 and CDR2: SGHAT, FQDESV (reference sequence). The CDR3 has 16 residues. V gave up 5 bases and J gave up 8 bases, with 24 bases separating them. The CDR3 DNA reads as TGTGCCAGCAGCGACCTCGATCTCCGGGGGGCGGACGGCTACACCTTC. Its translation: CASSDLDLRGADGYTF.

The chain is built from TRBV4-1 and TRBJ1-6; 8 nucleotides agree with TRBD1. Germline V lookup: CDR1 MGHRA, CDR2 YSYEKL. V was clipped by 2 bases and J by 7 bases; unmatched bases: 4. The CDR3 covers 15 residues. This chain's CDR3 is CASSQLDRDNSPLHF. DNA for the CDR3: TGCGCCAGCAGCCAACTGGACAGGGACAATTCACCCCTCCACTTT.

The J gene is TRBJ2-3, the V gene TRBV7-2; 10 positions agree with TRBD1. V gave up 2 bases and J gave up 7 bases; unmatched junction bases: 6. The germline V gene encodes CDR1 SGHTA and CDR2 FQGNSA. CDR3 length equals 15 residues. CDR3 sequence reads: CASSLRDRGRNTQYF. The CDR3 region has the DNA TGTGCCAGCAGCTTAAGGGACAGGGGTAGGAATACGCAGTATTTT.

This rearrangement joins TRBV19 to TRBJ2-1; TRBD2 aligns across 7 bases. The germline V gene encodes CDR1 LNHDA and CDR2 SQIVND (reference sequence). V shed 10 bases and J 1 base; nucleotides not matched to a gene: 7. This CDR3 has 14 residues. The CDR3 nucleotides read TGTGCCACCATTCCCGGGGGGTCCTACAATGAGCAGTTCTTC. This gives the protein CATIPGGSYNEQFF.